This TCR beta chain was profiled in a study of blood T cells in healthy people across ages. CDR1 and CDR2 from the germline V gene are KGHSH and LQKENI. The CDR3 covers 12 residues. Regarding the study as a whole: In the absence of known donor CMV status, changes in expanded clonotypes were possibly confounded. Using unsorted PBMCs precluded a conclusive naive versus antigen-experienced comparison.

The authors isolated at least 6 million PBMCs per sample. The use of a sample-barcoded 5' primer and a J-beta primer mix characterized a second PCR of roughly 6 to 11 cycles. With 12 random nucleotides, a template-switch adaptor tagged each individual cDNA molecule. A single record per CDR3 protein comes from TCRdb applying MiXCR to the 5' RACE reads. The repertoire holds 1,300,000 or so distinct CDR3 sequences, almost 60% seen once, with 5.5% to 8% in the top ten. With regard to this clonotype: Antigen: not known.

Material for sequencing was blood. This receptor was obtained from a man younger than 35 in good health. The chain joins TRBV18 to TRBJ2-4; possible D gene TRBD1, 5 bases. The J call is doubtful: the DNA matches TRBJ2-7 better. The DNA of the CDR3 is TGTGCCAGTACAGGAAGGACCTACGAGCAGTACTTC. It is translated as CASTGRTYEQYF.